One sample yielded the 2 T cell receptor beta chains listed below, sequenced in a study of T-cell reconstitution after alpha-beta-depleted transplantation in children. Using unique molecular identifiers, the investigators prepared the TCRbeta library. TCRdb reanalysed the PCR reads using MiXCR and keeps one entry per CDR3 protein. The profile shows 200,000 to 250,000 distinct CDR3 sequences, 9.5% to 13% of them singletons. The sequenced sample was PBMCs, obtained before TCRalphabeta/CD19-depleted stem cell transplant. These receptors all stem from a child less than two years old with acute myeloid leukemia, due to receive a stem cell transplant.

The sample holds many counts of this clonotype. The rearrangement uses TRBV12-3 or TRBV12-4 and TRBJ2-7, with 8 nucleotides matching TRBD2. The CDR3 length is 14 residues. With 4 bases clipped from V and 2 bases from J, the junction kept 4 bases outside the gene matches. CDR3 sequence: CASSYTGGTYEQYF. The DNA for the CDR3 is TGTGCCAGCAGTTACACGGGGGGGACCTACGAGCAGTACTTC.

The sample holds many counts of this clonotype. This sequence joins TRBV14 and TRBJ1-6; 8 bases align to TRBD1. Germline V gene data show CDR1 as SGHDN and CDR2 as FVKESK. Germline trimming cut 1 base from V and 7 bases from J; bases unmatched to any gene: 0. CDR3 size: 14 residues. CDR3: CASSQGTGNSPLHF. The DNA for the CDR3 is TGTGCCAGCAGCCAAGGGACAGGGAATTCACCCCTCCACTTT.